These 24 T cell receptor beta chains were sequenced from one sample in a study of blood T cells in healthy people across ages (dated by TCRdb to between 2014 and 2017). Library preparation employed 5' RACE. Data came from an Illumina HiSeq 2500. A second about 7 to 12 cycle PCR used a sample-barcoded 5' primer and a J-beta primer mix. In-frame beta chains were kept once TCRdb had trimmed the public reads at Q25 with fastp and called clones with MiXCR. CDR3 protein sequences are deduplicated, and each keeps its most common genes and DNA. This sample holds approximately 490,000 distinct CDR3 sequences; around 24% were observed only once. Together, the top ten hold approximately 10% of the sample. These data also featured in a second study, about T cells of mothers and their children.

Specimen: blood. The receptors come from a boy between 10 and 17 years old in good health.

V gene TRBV4-1 combines with J gene TRBJ1-3, with 7 bases aligning to TRBD1. The junction had 4 bases not matched to a gene; V was cut back by 1 base and J by 1 base. This CDR3 is 16 amino acids long. The germline CDR1 and CDR2 sequences are MGHRA and YSYEKL. The CDR3 nucleotides read TGCGCCAGCAGCCAAGCTTCGACAGGGTCTGGAAACACCATATATTTT. Encoded protein: CASSQASTGSGNTIYF.

The chain couples TRBV7-3 to TRBJ2-5; D is ambiguous. CDR1 is SGHTA, CDR2 FQGTGA, per germline. Trimming took off 5 bases at V and 5 bases at J, with 15 bases between the two ends. The CDR3 runs to 14 residues. The CDR3 nucleotides read TGTGCCAGCAGCAAAAGTACGGTGGCTGAGACCCAGTACTTC. This codes for CASSKSTVAETQYF.

This clonotype has a handful of counts. The rearrangement links TRBV5-5 to TRBJ1-2, with D possibly being TRBD1 (6 bases). Germline-derived CDR1 and CDR2 are SGHKS and YYEKEE (reference sequence). The CDR3 totals 16 residues. Deletions cut 0 bases from V and 3 bases from J, with 15 bases between. The CDR3 DNA follows: TGTGCCAGCAGCTTGGCTATCCGGGGGCGCGACTATGGCTACACCTTC. Its protein product is CASSLAIRGRDYGYTF.

The rearrangement links TRBV27 to TRBJ2-7; maybe TRBD1 (6 bases). The germline gives CDR1 MNHEY, CDR2 SMNVEV (reference sequence). The V gene lost 5 bases and the J gene lost 3 bases, with 14 bases spanning the gap. The CDR3 runs 14 residues. As DNA, the CDR3 is TGTGCCAGCAGTCCGATAGGACAGAGCTACGAGCAGTACTTC. It encodes CASSPIGQSYEQYF.

The chain carries TRBV28 and TRBJ1-1; tentative D call: TRBD1 (5 bases). The germline V gene encodes CDR1 MDHEN and CDR2 SYDVKM. Deletions cut 2 bases from V and 4 bases from J, with 14 bases between. The CDR3 totals 15 residues. The CDR3 coding sequence is TGTGCCAGCAGTTTAAGGGGCCGGGGGAGCACTGAAGCTTTCTTT. It yields the protein CASSLRGRGSTEAFF.

The V gene is TRBV9, the J gene TRBJ2-5; TRBD1 is a possible D gene (6 bases). Trimming took off 2 bases at V and 4 bases at J, with 12 bases between the two ends. Germline values: CDR1 SGDLS, CDR2 YYNGEE. The CDR3 is made up of 14 amino acids. CDR3 amino acids: CASSVTQGRETQYF. The CDR3 region has the DNA TGTGCCAGCAGCGTCACACAGGGCAGAGAGACCCAGTACTTC.

The rearrangement links TRBV5-4 to TRBJ2-1, with 15 bases lining up with TRBD2. Germline V gene lookup returns CDR1 SGHNT and CDR2 YYREEE (reference sequence). This CDR3 has 16 residues. The trim removed 3 bases at V and 10 bases at J, leaving 8 bases unmatched. For the CDR3, the DNA is TGTGCCAGCAGCTCAGGACTAGCGGGAGGGTTGCGGGAGCAGTTCTTC. It yields the protein CASSSGLAGGLREQFF. Full variable domain (outside the CDR3, taken from reference TRBV5-4 and TRBJ2-1): ETGVTQSPTHLIKTRGQQVTLRCSSQSGHNTVSWYQQALGQGPQFIFQYYREEENGRGNFPPRFSGLQFPNYSSELNVNALELDDSALYLCASSSGLAGGLREQFFGPGTRLTVL.

Sample share makes this clonotype medium-sized. This chain joins TRBV20-1 and TRBJ2-4; D is possibly TRBD1 or TRBD2 (5 bases each). Trimming shortened V by 7 bases and J by 0 bases, and 13 bases separated the two germline ends. Germline V gene data show CDR1 as DFQATT and CDR2 as SNEGSKA (reference sequence). CDR3 length: 14 amino acids. The CDR3 is CSVPGRLAKNIQYF. DNA of the CDR3: TGCAGTGTCCCGGGACGTCTAGCCAAAAACATTCAGTACTTC.

This clonotype was detected a few times. This chain connects TRBV10-3 to TRBJ1-1, with a possible D match to TRBD1 (5 bases). V lost 6 bases, J lost 5 bases, and 13 bases lay in between. Per germline, CDR1 ENHRY and CDR2 SYGVKD. The CDR3 totals 13 residues. Here the CDR3 reads CAIRIGAGTEAFF. CDR3 DNA sequence: TGTGCCATCAGAATAGGGGCGGGGACTGAAGCTTTCTTT.

This clonotype was seen a few times. The chain carries TRBV6-5 and TRBJ1-4; D may be TRBD1 (6 bases). Trimming removed 5 bases from V and 7 bases from J, with 17 bases in between. The germline CDR1 and CDR2 sequences are MNHEY and SVGAGI. The CDR3 covers 15 residues. CDR3 DNA: TGTGCCAGCAGTCCCCCGGGACACCCGTTTGAAAAACTGTTTTTT. Protein product: CASSPPGHPFEKLFF.

The chain is built from TRBV12-5 and TRBJ1-5, with a weak D call TRBD1 (6 bases). There are 15 residues in the CDR3. V lost 4 bases, J lost 3 bases, and 13 bases lay in between. The V gene's germline CDR1 is LGHNT and CDR2 FRNRAP. Written as DNA, the CDR3 is TGTGCTAGTGGTTCTCCACAGGGATCCAATCAGCCCCAGCATTTT. This gives the protein CASGSPQGSNQPQHF. Supplemented by reference TRBV12-5 and TRBJ1-5, the full variable domain reads DARVTQTPRHKVTEMGQEVTMRCQPILGHNTVFWYRQTMMQGLELLAYFRNRAPLDDSGMPKDRFSAEMPDATLATLKIQPSEPRDSAVYFCASGSPQGSNQPQHFGDGTRLSIL.

The chain combines TRBV7-2 with TRBJ1-2; D is unresolved. Trimming removed 5 bases at V and 6 bases at J, with 10 bases between. The CDR3 runs to 12 residues. Per germline, CDR1 SGHTA and CDR2 FQGNSA. CDR3 protein: CASSPKADGYTF. CDR3 coding DNA: TGTGCCAGCAGCCCTAAGGCGGATGGCTACACCTTC.

The chain's CDR3 is CASSSGQGLNGYTF. CDR3 DNA sequence: TGTGCCAGCAGCTCCGGACAGGGATTGAACGGCTACACCTTC. This chain links TRBV13 with TRBJ1-2; 8 bases fit TRBD1. Germline lookup yields CDR1 PRHDT and CDR2 FYEKMQ (reference sequence). CDR3 size: 14 residues. The trim removed 4 bases at V and 8 bases at J, leaving 9 bases unmatched.

The V gene is TRBV7-2, the J gene TRBJ1-2; D might be TRBD1 (5 bases). Germline lookup yields CDR1 SGHTA and CDR2 FQGNSA. V was cut by 5 bases and J by 6 bases, with 13 bases left in between. This CDR3 is 13 amino acids long. CDR3 amino acids: CASSQGPDHGYTF. The CDR3 DNA follows: TGTGCCAGCAGCCAGGGACCGGACCATGGCTACACCTTC.

The chain joins TRBV28 to TRBJ2-7; D gene ambiguous. Looked up from germline, CDR1 is MDHEN and CDR2 is SYDVKM. V lost 3 bases to trimming and J lost 6 bases, with 9 bases between them. The CDR3 has 12 residues. Here the CDR3 reads CASSLALFEQYF. CDR3 DNA sequence: TGTGCCAGCAGTTTGGCTCTGTTCGAGCAGTACTTC.

The rearrangement uses TRBV12-3 or TRBV12-4 and TRBJ2-7; D may correspond to TRBD1 or TRBD2 (5 bases each). V was shortened by 2 bases and J by 2 bases, with 10 bases between the two germline ends. This CDR3 comprises 14 residues. CDR3: CASSLPGPTYEQYF. For the CDR3, the DNA is TGTGCCAGCAGTTTACCGGGACCCACCTACGAGCAGTACTTC.

This clonotype was seen a few times. The rearrangement joins TRBV20-1 to TRBJ2-5; 10 bases are shared with TRBD1. The CDR3 runs 15 residues. Trimming at V came to 2 bases and at J to 5 bases, leaving 8 bases not matched to a gene. The germline V gene has CDR1 DFQATT and CDR2 SNEGSKA (reference sequence). This CDR3 is CSARTDRGRWETQYF. The CDR3 bases are TGCAGTGCTAGAACGGACAGGGGGAGGTGGGAGACCCAGTACTTC.

This clonotype was seen only a few times. The V gene is TRBV20-1, the J gene TRBJ2-5; D gene ambiguous. Trimming pared 3 bases from V and 5 bases from J, leaving 16 bases between. CDR1 and CDR2 from the germline V gene are DFQATT and SNEGSKA (reference sequence). This CDR3 contains 14 residues. The CDR3 here is CSARSASFMETQYF. For the CDR3, the DNA is TGCAGTGCTAGGTCGGCTAGTTTTATGGAGACCCAGTACTTC.

This clonotype was detected many times. This chain links TRBV28 with TRBJ1-3; a possible D gene is TRBD1 (5 bases). CDR3 length: 14 amino acids. Germline V gene data show CDR1 as MDHEN and CDR2 as SYDVKM. With 5 bases removed from V and 2 bases from J, the gap between germline ends came to 10 bases. The CDR3 protein is CASSRRGTGNTIYF. CDR3 nucleotides: TGTGCCAGCAGTCGTAGGGGTACTGGAAACACCATATATTTT. The full variable domain, its missing parts supplied by reference TRBV28 and TRBJ1-3, is DVKVTQSSRYLVKRTGEKVFLECVQDMDHENMFWYRQDPGLGLRLIYFSYDVKMKEKGDIPEGYSVSREKKERFSLILESASTNQTSMYLCASSRRGTGNTIYFGEGSWLTVV.

The chain uses TRBV29-1 and TRBJ1-5; 7 bases map to TRBD1. The length of the CDR3 is 12 residues. CDR1 and CDR2 from the germline V gene are SQVTM and ANQGSEA. V shed 6 bases, J shed 3 bases, and the junction held 2 bases outside the gene matches. For the CDR3, the DNA is TGCAGCGTCGGACAGGACAATCAGCCCCAGCATTTT. It translates to CSVGQDNQPQHF.

This rearrangement joins TRBV7-2 to TRBJ2-5; possible D gene TRBD2, 5 bases. CDR1 and CDR2 (germline): SGHTA, FQGNSA. This CDR3 has 15 amino acids. Trimming stripped 2 bases from V and 2 bases from J, with 12 bases between. The CDR3 spells CASSLSPTIQETQYF. The CDR3 DNA reads as TGTGCCAGCAGCTTAAGCCCGACTATACAAGAGACCCAGTACTTC.

This chain links TRBV28 with TRBJ1-1, with D possibly being TRBD1 (5 bases). Looked up from germline, CDR1 is MDHEN and CDR2 is SYDVKM. Trimming stripped 7 bases from V and 6 bases from J, with 18 bases between. There are 14 residues in the CDR3. The CDR3 DNA follows: TGTGCCAGCACCTTCCCCCAGGGAGGGTCTGAAGCTTTCTTT. It is translated as CASTFPQGGSEAFF.

The rearrangement links TRBV15 to TRBJ2-3, with unresolved D. Germline V gene sequence: CDR1 LNHNV, CDR2 YYDKDF (reference sequence). Trimming shortened V by 1 base and J by 4 bases, and 9 bases separated the two germline ends. The CDR3 is made up of 14 amino acids. The CDR3 sequence: CATSRVSVPDTQYF. In DNA form, the CDR3 reads TGTGCCACCAGCAGAGTGTCTGTCCCAGATACGCAGTATTTT.

This clonotype was recorded a few times. The chain is built from TRBV11-2 and TRBJ2-7; the match to TRBD1 covers 9 bases. In germline, CDR1 is SGHAT, CDR2 FQNNGV. Losses at the gene ends were 6 bases for V and 3 bases for J; bases not matched to a gene: 9. The CDR3 is made up of 15 amino acids. The CDR3 spells CASRTGGGPIYEQYF. The CDR3 DNA reads TGTGCCAGCAGAACAGGGGGCGGCCCTATCTACGAGCAGTACTTC.